Sequencing of this TCR beta chain was carried out in a study of cytomegalovirus exposure and HLA in healthy donors. Findings and limits, study-wide: Despite most TCR sequences being rare, some public TCRs occurred in many donors. About 87% or about 30% of the time was how often most TCR beta V segments were productive, according to an earlier analysis. TCR beta sequences reportedly predicted most subjects' HLA-A and HLA-B alleles accurately.

Donors were nominally healthy when sampled, though unrecorded immune exposures were likely. PCR employed 60 Vbeta and 13 Jbeta primers. TCRdb's copy holds only in-frame clones and misses some; the assay was immunoSEQ multiplex PCR. Of 100,000 or so clones listed, 77% are singletons. A note on this clone: What it binds is not known.

This CDR3 spans 15 amino acids. Germline V gives CDR1 SGDLS, CDR2 YYNGEE. The J segment lost 4 bases and the V segment lost 3 bases, leaving 7 bases of the junction unmatched. The source material was PBMCs. This receptor was taken from a man aged 35 to 55 in good health and CMV-seropositive. The genes are TRBV9 and TRBJ1-1; 9 bases map to TRBD1. The CDR3 sequence: CASSETGGWITEAFF. Written as DNA, the CDR3 is TGTGCCAGCAGCGAAACAGGGGGCTGGATCACTGAAGCTTTCTTT.